The 26 T cell receptor beta chains given below trace back to one sample, sequenced in a study of beta chain features in type 1 diabetes (dated by TCRdb to the late 2010s). Library construction relied on the immunoSEQ multiplex PCR assay. All of the isolated RNA was reverse transcribed with the High Capacity cDNA Reverse Transcription Kit, so expressed TCRB transcripts were sequenced. TCRdb limited this immuneACCESS table to in-frame rearrangements with V and J called. A share of clones is missing; checked studies link under half to unresolved V genes, and the rest is unexplained. A total of 680,000 or so clones appear in this sample, around a sixth of them only once. The ten biggest clones cover 0.09% to 0.095% of the sample. Sequencing input: naive CD4+ T cells from blood. In the paper's terms, the cell subset or site label means: true naive CD4+ T cells. The receptor set was obtained from a man between 18 and 35 years old in good health.

The CDR3 sequence: CASSYTPGYQNTEAFF. The CDR3 nucleotides read TGTGCCAGCAGTTACACCCCAGGGTACCAAAACACTGAAGCTTTCTTT. The chain recombines TRBV6-5 with TRBJ1-1; possibly TRBD1 for D (5 bases). This CDR3 is built from 16 residues. CDR1 and CDR2 from the germline V gene are MNHEY and SVGAGI. V lost 2 bases, J lost 2 bases, and 15 bases lay in between.

V usage is TRBV23-1 and J usage is TRBJ2-7, with a tentative D call TRBD1 (5 bases). TRBV23-1 is placed among ORFs of uncertain function. This CDR3 region has 15 residues. V was pared by 7 bases and J by 4 bases, with 20 bases between. CDR3: CASIKGAAHLYEQYF. Written as DNA, the CDR3 is TGCGCCAGCATAAAAGGGGCTGCTCATTTATACGAGCAGTACTTC.

CDR3 DNA sequence: TGTGCCAGCAGAGAACAGACGAATTCACCCCTCCACTTT. This sequence encodes CASREQTNSPLHF. The rearrangement links TRBV6-5 to TRBJ1-6; D gene ambiguous. V dropped 6 bases and J dropped 7 bases, with 10 bases sitting between them. Germline V lookup: CDR1 MNHEY, CDR2 SVGAGI. The CDR3 is 13 amino acids.

This chain connects TRBV29-1 to TRBJ2-3; tentative D call: TRBD1 (6 bases). Trimming removed 8 bases from V and 6 bases from J, with 15 bases in between. The CDR3 length is 12 residues. CDR1 SQVTM and CDR2 ANQGSEA come from the germline V gene. The CDR3 DNA is TGCAGCCTGGGGGCAGGGTCGGATACGCAGTATTTT. It codes for CSLGAGSDTQYF.

In nucleotides, the CDR3 is TGTGCCAGCAGCGGGGGACTGGGGAGCTCCTACGAGCAGTACTTC. Residues: CASSGGLGSSYEQYF. The chain combines TRBV9 with TRBJ2-7; possibly TRBD2 for D (6 bases). Per germline, CDR1 SGDLS and CDR2 YYNGEE. Trimming removed 3 bases at V and 0 bases at J, with 13 bases between. This CDR3 has 15 amino acids.

This clone was seen only a few times. The chain uses TRBV5-1 and TRBJ2-3; 8 nucleotides match TRBD1. Germline V gene sequence: CDR1 SGHRS, CDR2 YFSETQ. The J segment lost 4 bases and the V segment lost 2 bases, leaving 3 bases of the junction unmatched. The CDR3 has 14 amino acids. The CDR3 region is CASSLGQGPDTQYF. The CDR3 coding sequence is TGCGCCAGCAGCTTAGGACAGGGCCCAGATACGCAGTATTTT.

This clone was seen a few times. The chain combines TRBV4-3 with TRBJ2-7; 7 bases fit TRBD2. V dropped 1 base and J dropped 2; count of bases not matched to a gene: 8. The CDR3 has 16 amino acids. Looked up from germline, CDR1 is LGHNA and CDR2 is YSLEER. The CDR3 DNA reads TGCGCCAGCAGCCAAGGTCCGTCTAGCGGAGCCTACGAGCAGTACTTC. It translates to CASSQGPSSGAYEQYF.

The chain joins TRBV21-1 to TRBJ2-7; the DNA was not compared with TRBD2, the D call given in the table. TRBV21-1 is a pseudogene. The CDR3 loop spans 16 amino acids. CDR3 loop: CASSPGEPGLFYEQYF. The CDR3, as DNA: TGTGCCAGCAGCCCGGGAGAGCCGGGACTTTTCTACGAGCAGTACTTC.

The CDR3 region is CASSQAWVASYNEQFF. The DNA for the CDR3 is TGCGCCAGCAGCCAAGCTTGGGTTGCTAGCTACAATGAGCAGTTCTTC. The genes are TRBV4-3 and TRBJ2-1; D gene ambiguous. The germline V gene encodes CDR1 LGHNA and CDR2 YSLEER. CDR3 length equals 16 residues. Trimming pared 1 base from V and 3 bases from J, leaving 13 bases between.

The CDR3 region is CASSVESSGSTDTQYF. The CDR3 bases are TGTGCCAGCAGCGTAGAGTCTAGCGGCAGCACAGATACGCAGTATTTT. This chain links TRBV9 with TRBJ2-3, with TRBD2 matching over 7 bases. This CDR3 contains 16 residues. V lost 0 bases and J lost 0; bases outside the gene matches: 4. In germline, CDR1 is SGDLS, CDR2 YYNGEE.

The chain has TRBV18 and TRBJ1-2, with D tentatively TRBD1 (5 bases). Germline V gene data show CDR1 as KGHSH and CDR2 as LQKENI. V shed 0 bases and J shed 7 bases, with 12 bases lying between them. The CDR3 is 14 amino acids. This CDR3 is CASSPPGPYIGYTF. The CDR3 nucleotides read TGTGCCAGCTCACCACCGGGACCATACATTGGCTACACCTTC.

This chain joins TRBV30 and TRBJ1-1; D is undetermined. Trimming left V 5 bases short and J 0 bases short, with 16 bases between. The CDR3 is 15 residues long. Germline values: CDR1 GTSNPN, CDR2 SVGIG (reference sequence). The CDR3 DNA is TGTGCCTGGGTACTACGGGGAGAAATGAACACTGAAGCTTTCTTT. Translating it yields CAWVLRGEMNTEAFF.

V and J are TRBV2 and TRBJ2-2; no firm D call. Germline CDR1 reads SNHLY; CDR2 reads FYNNEI. V dropped 3 bases and J dropped 5 bases, with 10 bases sitting between them. The CDR3 is 14 residues long. CDR3 DNA: TGTGCCAGCAGTGATGTTAGGAGTACCGGGGAGCTGTTTTTT. It translates to CASSDVRSTGELFF.

The chain recombines TRBV20-1 with TRBJ1-2; D ambiguous. Germline CDR1 is DFQATT and CDR2 is SNEGSKA (reference sequence). The CDR3 runs 10 residues. V lost 4 bases and J 8 bases, leaving 8 bases between the germline ends. The CDR3 here is CSATLRGYTF. The CDR3 DNA follows: TGCAGTGCTACCCTGAGAGGCTACACCTTC.

This chain links TRBV5-6 with TRBJ1-1; TRBD1 agrees at 7 bases. Germline values: CDR1 SGHDT, CDR2 YYEEEE. The ends lost 4 bases at V and 1 base at J; junction bases unmatched: 7. The length of the CDR3 is 15 residues. The CDR3 reads CASSLAPGGNTEAFF. CDR3 DNA sequence: TGTGCCAGCAGCCTTGCCCCAGGGGGGAACACTGAAGCTTTCTTT.

Points on this clone: This CDR3 is also generated by other DNA sequences in the sample. The V gene is TRBV19, the J gene TRBJ2-4; D may be TRBD1 (6 bases). Trimming removed 4 bases at V and 0 bases at J, with 7 bases between. The CDR3 loop spans 14 amino acids. Germline assignment: CDR1 LNHDA and CDR2 SQIVND (reference sequence). CDR3 bases: TGTGCCAGTAGTACCAGGGGAGCCAAAAACATTCAGTACTTC. This codes for CASSTRGAKNIQYF.

This chain links TRBV5-1 with TRBJ1-5; TRBD1 agrees at 10 bases. The CDR3 consists of 15 residues. Germline V gene sequence: CDR1 SGHRS, CDR2 YFSETQ. Unmatched junction bases numbered 3, after V lost 4 bases and J lost 2 bases. The CDR3: CASSPGTGGNQPQHF. The CDR3 bases are TGCGCCAGCAGCCCCGGGACAGGGGGCAATCAGCCCCAGCATTTT. Based on the CDR3 plus reference TRBV5-1 and TRBJ1-5, the full variable domain is KAGVTQTPRYLIKTRGQQVTLSCSPISGHRSVSWYQQTPGQGLQFLFEYFSETQRNKGNFPGRFSGRQFSNSRSEMNVSTLELGDSALYLCASSPGTGGNQPQHFGDGTRLSIL.

The chain carries TRBV11-2 and TRBJ2-7, with 10 positions matching TRBD1. The V gene's germline CDR1 is SGHAT and CDR2 FQNNGV. V trimming: 7 bases; J trimming: 0 bases; junction bases outside the gene matches: 9. The CDR3 totals 16 residues. For the CDR3, the DNA is TGTGCCAGCACCTCCCCCCGGGACAGGGGCTCCTACGAGCAGTACTTC. Amino acids: CASTSPRDRGSYEQYF.

This sequence joins TRBV5-4 and TRBJ1-2, with 12 nucleotides matching TRBD1. The germline V gene has CDR1 SGHNT and CDR2 YYREEE (reference sequence). Trimming at V came to 4 bases and at J to 14 bases, leaving 12 bases not matched to a gene. The CDR3 extends over 14 amino acids. CDR3 bases: TGTGCCAGCAGCCCGGGACAGGGGGCGCGATTGGGAACCTTC. Encoded protein: CASSPGQGARLGTF.

This clone was counted a few times. This sequence joins TRBV5-4 and TRBJ2-7; possibly TRBD2 for D (6 bases). The V end lost 4 bases, the J end lost 1 base, and 15 bases lay between the germline ends. Germline CDR1 SGHNT, CDR2 YYREEE (reference sequence). The CDR3 consists of 15 residues. The CDR3 bases are TGTGCCAGCAGCCTATTCCGACTAGATTCCTACGAGCAGTACTTC. This translates into CASSLFRLDSYEQYF.

Notes on this clone: This sample also contains other DNA sequences that code for the same CDR3. J is TRBJ2-7 and V is TRBV9; D assignment may be TRBD1 or TRBD2 (5 bases each). The CDR3 length is 12 residues. Trimming removed 0 bases from V and 6 bases from J, with 7 bases in between. Germline assignment: CDR1 SGDLS and CDR2 YYNGEE. CDR3 nucleotide sequence: TGTGCCAGCAGCGTAGTTGGGGGCGAGCAGTACTTC. This sequence encodes CASSVVGGEQYF.

This clone was seen a few times. The genes are TRBV30 and TRBJ1-2; possibly TRBD1 for D (6 bases). The V gene's germline CDR1 is GTSNPN and CDR2 SVGIG (reference sequence). The CDR3 contains 11 residues. CDR3 nucleotide sequence: TGTCTGGGGGCCAGTAACTATGGCTACACCTTC. Translating it yields CLGASNYGYTF.

CDR3: CASSFLLAGGTDTQYF. The CDR3 nucleotides read TGTGCCAGCAGCTTCCTACTAGCGGGAGGGACAGATACGCAGTATTTT. The J gene is TRBJ2-3, the V gene TRBV5-8; 13 bases line up with TRBD2. This CDR3 spans 16 amino acids. The germline gives CDR1 SGHTS, CDR2 YDEGEE. J was trimmed by 3 bases and V by 2 bases; bases with no gene match: 3. The full variable domain, rest sourced from reference TRBV5-8 and TRBJ2-3, is EAGVTQSPTHLIKTRGQQATLRCSPISGHTSVYWYQQALGLGLQFLLWYDEGEERNRGNFPPRFSGRQFPNYSSELNVNALELEDSALYLCASSFLLAGGTDTQYFGPGTRLTVL.

The V and J genes are TRBV6-5 and TRBJ2-2, with no clear D. The CDR3 contains 11 residues. Trimming left V 5 bases short and J 5 bases short, with 3 bases between. Germline CDR1 and CDR2: MNHEY and SVGAGI. Written as DNA, the CDR3 is TGTGCCAGCAGTCAAACCGGGGAGCTGTTTTTT. This sequence encodes CASSQTGELFF.

The table lists this clone with a count of one. This rearrangement joins TRBV28 to TRBJ2-2, with D possibly TRBD2 on 5 matching bases. Germline CDR1 and CDR2: MDHEN and SYDVKM. Between the trimmed V and J ends, which lost 7 bases and 5 bases, there was a span of 20 bases. This CDR3 is 16 amino acids long. The CDR3 DNA sequence: TGTGCCAGCATCCACCCCCTGAGGAGAGGGACCGGGGAGCTGTTTTTT. This encodes CASIHPLRRGTGELFF.

The gene calls are TRBV7-3 and TRBJ2-5; TRBD2 might be the D (8 bases). V was pared by 5 bases and J by 5 bases, with 18 bases between. CDR3 length: 15 amino acids. CDR1 is SGHTA and CDR2 is FQGTGA in the germline V gene. The CDR3, as DNA: TGTGCCAGCAGCCCCCGGGGGGGACAGACGGAGACCCAGTACTTC. As protein: CASSPRGGQTETQYF.